Sequencing of this T cell receptor (beta chain) was carried out in a study of shared clonotypes between healthy human individuals. General observations from the study: Researchers sampled only blood; tissue repertoires likely differ.

Some clones are missing from TCRdb's copy, which holds only in-frame ones; the method was immunoSEQ multiplex PCR. This sample has approximately 470,000 clones, with 65% to 85% found just once. With respect to this clone: No antigen is known for it.

Donors, healthy HIV-negative adults, lacked recent acute infections or vaccinations. This clonotype was obtained from a woman aged 35 to 49 in good health. Some clones in this sample may be carry-over from other donors' samples. Source material: PBMCs.

The CDR3 loop is CASSLGTNYEQYF. The CDR3 DNA is TGTGCCAGCAGTTTGGGGACAAACTACGAGCAGTACTTC. The chain employs TRBV28 and TRBJ2-7; a possible D gene is TRBD1 (6 bases). The germline V gene encodes CDR1 MDHEN and CDR2 SYDVKM. V was shortened by 3 bases and J by 3 bases, with 9 bases between the two germline ends. This CDR3 spans 13 amino acids.